This T cell receptor beta chain is from a study of T cells in pancreatic ductal adenocarcinoma. Method: immunoSEQ multiplex PCR; TCRdb's copy keeps in-frame clones and lacks some. The sample lists around 94,000 clones; over 90% were seen once. V lost 4 bases and J lost 0, with 15 bases in between. CDR1 and CDR2 from the germline V gene are SGHRS and YFSETQ. The CDR3 totals 16 residues. The selected patients with pancreatic ductal adenocarcinoma had surgery but no neoadjuvant therapy. The rearrangement joins TRBV5-1 to TRBJ2-3, with a possible D match to TRBD2 (6 bases). Sample: PBMCs. This TCR was recovered from a human donor with pancreatic ductal adenocarcinoma. CDR3 amino acids: CASSPRGGFSTDTQYF. CDR3 sequence (DNA): TGCGCCAGCAGCCCGCGGGGAGGATTCAGCACAGATACGCAGTATTTT.